This passage covers 31 T cell receptor beta chains from one sample sequenced in a study of blood T cell repertoires in COVID-19. Measured with immunoSEQ multiplex PCR; TCRdb has only the in-frame clones, and not every one. The sample contains 97,000 or so clones, 70% to 80% of which appear only once. Input material: peripheral blood. The receptor source for this set is a woman of 80 years or more with active or convalescent COVID-19.

On this clone itself: One end of the junction does not line up with germline, which may come from a read error. The chain joins TRBV5-1 to TRBJ2-7; no definite D call. The CDR3 has 13 residues. Germline CDR1 SGHRS, CDR2 YFSETQ. The CDR3, as DNA: TGTGCCAGCAGCTTGCTGTTCTCCTACGAGCAGTACTTC. Translated: CASSLLFSYEQYF.

V gene TRBV28 combines with J gene TRBJ1-6; 7 nucleotides align to TRBD1. CDR3 length equals 15 residues. V dropped 6 bases and J dropped 5; count of bases not matched to a gene: 7. The germline CDR1 and CDR2 sequences are MDHEN and SYDVKM. The CDR3 bases are TGTGCCAGCAGGGCCACAGGGGTCCATAATTCACCCCTCCACTTT. Translating it yields CASRATGVHNSPLHF.

The chain links TRBV5-1 to TRBJ2-3, with 7 positions matching TRBD1. Germline CDR1 SGHRS, CDR2 YFSETQ. V shed 4 bases and J 4 bases; nucleotides not matched to a gene: 12. The CDR3 is 16 amino acids. Here the CDR3 DNA reads TGCGCCAGCAGCCTGGGCGCAACAGGGGATGCAGATACGCAGTATTTT. It specifies CASSLGATGDADTQYF.

This chain joins TRBV3-1 (or the pseudogene TRBV3-2) and TRBJ2-1; TRBD2 matches at 15 bases. The CDR3 sequence is 23 residues long. The germline CDR1 and CDR2 sequences are LGHDT and YNNKEL (reference sequence). J lost 4 bases, V lost 2 bases, and 21 bases had no gene match. The DNA for the CDR3 is TGTGCCAGCAGCCAATGGGACCGATGGGGACTAGCGGGAGGAGATTGGATTTACAATGAGCAGTTCTTC. As protein: CASSQWDRWGLAGGDWIYNEQFF.

This clone was counted only a few times. The chain uses TRBV9 and TRBJ1-2, with D possibly being TRBD1 (5 bases). Germline V gives CDR1 SGDLS, CDR2 YYNGEE. Trimming took off 0 bases at V and 7 bases at J, with 13 bases between the two ends. The CDR3 contains 14 residues. CDR3 DNA sequence: TGTGCCAGCAGCGTAGTGCCAGGGTCTGGTGGCTACACCTTC. Translation: CASSVVPGSGGYTF.

This clone appeared once. The rearrangement uses TRBV29-1 and TRBJ2-3, with D maybe TRBD2 (6 bases). CDR1 SQVTM and CDR2 ANQGSEA come from the germline V gene. This CDR3 spans 13 amino acids. The ends were cut back, 4 bases at V and 1 base at J, with 9 bases in the middle. This chain's CDR3 is CSVVASGTDTQYF. The CDR3, as DNA: TGCAGCGTTGTAGCTAGCGGCACAGATACGCAGTATTTT.

This chain uses TRBV5-1 with TRBJ2-3, with TRBD2 identical over 12 bases. The CDR3 consists of 17 residues. Germline CDR1 and CDR2: SGHRS and YFSETQ. V shed 4 bases, J shed 1 base, and the junction held 7 bases outside the gene matches. This chain's CDR3 is CASSQTLAGGRTDTQYF. The CDR3 DNA follows: TGCGCCAGCAGCCAAACCCTAGCGGGAGGGCGCACAGATACGCAGTATTTT. The complete variable domain, with remaining parts taken from reference TRBV5-1 and TRBJ2-3, reads KAGVTQTPRYLIKTRGQQVTLSCSPISGHRSVSWYQQTPGQGLQFLFEYFSETQRNKGNFPGRFSGRQFSNSRSEMNVSTLELGDSALYLCASSQTLAGGRTDTQYFGPGTRLTVL.

The chain has TRBV7-2 and TRBJ2-1; D is perhaps TRBD2 (5 bases). This CDR3 is 15 amino acids long. Trimming shortened V by 5 bases and J by 1 base, and 12 bases separated the two germline ends. Germline loops: CDR1 SGHTA, CDR2 FQGNSA. CDR3 region: CASSLLLGSYNEQFF. CDR3 sequence (DNA): TGTGCCAGCAGCCTCTTACTAGGTTCCTACAATGAGCAGTTCTTC.

This clone was seen many times. One end of the junction is discordant with germline, which a read error may explain. This chain connects TRBV11-2 to TRBJ2-3, with 8 bases that match TRBD1. The CDR3 runs to 14 residues. CDR1 SGHAT and CDR2 FQNNGV come from the germline V gene. The CDR3 protein is CASSLGTGTGTQYF. CDR3 in DNA: TGTGCCAGCAGCTTAGGAACGGGGACAGGTACGCAGTATTTT.

The rearrangement joins TRBV27 to TRBJ2-3; 12 positions agree with TRBD2. After removal of 6 bases from V and 5 bases from J, the junction contained 6 bases not matched to a gene. The CDR3 sequence is 15 residues long. Looked up from germline, CDR1 is MNHEY and CDR2 is SMNVEV (reference sequence). CDR3 residues: CASRASGRGEDTQYF. DNA of the CDR3: TGTGCCAGCAGGGCTAGCGGGAGGGGTGAAGATACGCAGTATTTT.

A few counts support this clone. Within the sample, other DNA sequences also encode this same CDR3. The chain combines TRBV28 with TRBJ2-7; no definite D call. The ends were cut back, 2 bases at V and 3 bases at J, with 5 bases in the middle. Germline V gene lookup returns CDR1 MDHEN and CDR2 SYDVKM. CDR3 length: 12 residues. The CDR3 DNA sequence: TGTGCCAGCAGTTTAGCGTTCTACGAGCAGTACTTC. Translating it yields CASSLAFYEQYF.

The chain has TRBV11-2 and TRBJ2-1; a weak D match, TRBD2 (6 bases). V lost 2 bases and J 8 bases, leaving 10 bases between the germline ends. Germline values: CDR1 SGHAT, CDR2 FQNNGV. The CDR3 has 13 residues. In DNA form, the CDR3 reads TGTGCCAGCAGCTTACGTAGCGGCGATGAGCAGTTCTTC. Its protein product is CASSLRSGDEQFF.

The chain is built from TRBV6-5 and TRBJ2-5, with D perhaps matching TRBD2 (6 bases). V was cut by 7 bases and J by 4 bases, with 19 bases left in between. The germline V gene has CDR1 MNHEY and CDR2 SVGAGI. The CDR3 has 15 amino acids. CDR3 sequence: CASIRRTNYGETQYF. The DNA for the CDR3 is TGTGCCAGCATCCGCCGGACTAATTATGGAGAGACCCAGTACTTC.

The rearrangement links TRBV10-1 to TRBJ2-4; 8 nucleotides align to TRBD2. The CDR3 consists of 18 residues. CDR1 and CDR2 from the germline V gene are WNHNN and SYGVQD (reference sequence). V lost 5 bases to trimming and J lost 0 bases; unmatched junction nucleotides: 12. The CDR3 is CASSRITAGEGAKNIQYF. Written as DNA, the CDR3 is TGCGCCAGCAGTCGGATTACAGCGGGAGAAGGAGCCAAAAACATTCAGTACTTC.

This chain joins TRBV14 and TRBJ1-2; a possible D gene is TRBD1 (5 bases). Germline V CDR1 and CDR2: SGHDN, FVKESK. Trimming left V 1 base short and J 7 bases short, with 13 bases between. The CDR3 is made up of 14 amino acids. The CDR3: CASSQGVWGGGYTF. The CDR3 bases are TGTGCCAGCAGCCAAGGTGTATGGGGCGGTGGCTACACCTTC.

The rearrangement uses TRBV19 and TRBJ1-2, with 9 positions matching TRBD1. J gave up 0 bases and V 5 bases, and 13 bases lay outside the gene matches. CDR1 LNHDA and CDR2 SQIVND come from the germline V gene (reference sequence). The CDR3 runs 18 residues. The CDR3 region has the DNA TGTGCCAGTAGTTTCGGCAACAGGGGGCTTCCTACTAACTATGGCTACACCTTC. This translates into CASSFGNRGLPTNYGYTF.

The chain carries TRBV28 and TRBJ1-2; tentatively, D is TRBD1 (6 bases). The germline V and J ends were trimmed by 3 bases and 1 base, with 15 bases remaining between them. The germline CDR1 and CDR2 sequences are MDHEN and SYDVKM. This CDR3 is 16 amino acids long. CDR3 coding DNA: TGTGCCAGCAGTTTGGGGGGGAGGGGACATAACTATGGCTACACCTTC. It encodes CASSLGGRGHNYGYTF.

The genes are TRBV7-2 and TRBJ2-5; D may be TRBD1 (5 bases). Germline values: CDR1 SGHTA, CDR2 FQGNSA. V shed 1 base and J shed 7 bases, with 10 bases lying between them. This CDR3 is built from 13 residues. As DNA, the CDR3 is TGTGCCAGCAGCTTAGGGGTCCAGGGGACCCAGTACTTC. Protein product: CASSLGVQGTQYF.

V is TRBV27 and J is TRBJ2-7, with D possibly being TRBD2 (6 bases). This CDR3 has 15 residues. CDR1 is MNHEY, CDR2 SMNVEV, per germline (reference sequence). V was shortened by 5 bases and J by 2 bases, with 16 bases between the two germline ends. Written as DNA, the CDR3 is TGTGCCAGCAGTCTGAGTGGGAGCGGGCCCTACGAGCAGTACTTC. It specifies CASSLSGSGPYEQYF.

This clone has just one count. The rearrangement joins TRBV28 to TRBJ1-2, with unresolved D. In germline, CDR1 is MDHEN, CDR2 SYDVKM. The CDR3 loop spans 14 amino acids. Trimming took 7 bases from V and 4 from J, leaving 16 bases between them. The DNA for the CDR3 is TGTGCCAGCATGACCACCAGGCCCTCCTATGGCTACACCTTC. It specifies CASMTTRPSYGYTF.

The gene calls are TRBV27 and TRBJ2-7; 13 positions match TRBD2. This CDR3 spans 15 amino acids. The germline V gene has CDR1 MNHEY and CDR2 SMNVEV (reference sequence). The V and J ends lost 5 bases and 5 bases, in that order; junction bases with no gene match: 6. CDR3 protein: CASSGRTSGSDEQYF. In DNA, the CDR3 is TGTGCCAGCAGTGGACGGACTAGCGGGAGTGACGAGCAGTACTTC.

The chain joins TRBV2 to TRBJ2-1, with D possibly TRBD1 on 6 matching bases. This CDR3 has 16 residues. Trimming took 1 base from V and 3 from J, leaving 13 bases between them. In germline, CDR1 is SNHLY, CDR2 FYNNEI. The CDR3 here is CASSEGVARGYNEQFF. In DNA, the CDR3 is TGTGCCAGCAGTGAAGGGGTGGCCAGGGGCTACAATGAGCAGTTCTTC. Using reference TRBV2 and TRBJ2-1 for the parts outside the CDR3, the full variable domain is EPEVTQTPSHQVTQMGQEVILRCVPISNHLYFYWYRQILGQKVEFLVSFYNNEISEKSEIFDDQFSVERPDGSNFTLKIRSTKLEDSAMYFCASSEGVARGYNEQFFGPGTRLTVL.

To note about this clone: One end of the junction does not line up with germline, which may come from a read error. V gene TRBV5-1 combines with J gene TRBJ1-2, with 11 bases identical to TRBD1. This CDR3 contains 15 residues. Germline assignment: CDR1 SGHRS and CDR2 YFSETQ. The CDR3 spells CASSLTGQGEDGYTF. DNA of the CDR3: TGTGCCAGCAGCTTGACGGGACAGGGGGAGGATGGCTACACCTTC.

The V and J genes are TRBV7-9 and TRBJ2-1, with 7 bases that match TRBD2. The CDR3 is 16 residues long. Unmatched junction bases numbered 12, after V lost 5 bases and J lost 5 bases. The germline V gene has CDR1 SEHNR and CDR2 FQNEAQ (reference sequence). CDR3 region: CASSPRGSYQDNEQFF. DNA for the CDR3: TGTGCCAGCAGCCCCCGCGGGAGTTATCAGGACAATGAGCAGTTCTTC.

The chain is built from TRBV10-3 and TRBJ1-2; D unclear. Deletions cut 0 bases from V and 2 bases from J, with 10 bases between. The CDR3 loop spans 15 amino acids. Germline CDR1 reads ENHRY; CDR2 reads SYGVKD. The CDR3 nucleotides read TGTGCCATCAGTGAGTCGCAATCCGGGAACTATGGCTACACCTTC. Protein product: CAISESQSGNYGYTF.

The rearrangement joins TRBV15 to TRBJ1-5; weak D call: TRBD1 (6 bases). The CDR3 runs to 15 residues. With 6 bases removed from V and 5 bases from J, the gap between germline ends came to 17 bases. Germline assignment: CDR1 LNHNV and CDR2 YYDKDF (reference sequence). This chain's CDR3 is CATSPRGRVDQPQHF. Here the CDR3 DNA reads TGTGCCACCAGTCCTAGGGGGAGGGTAGATCAGCCCCAGCATTTT.

The chain uses TRBV28 and TRBJ2-7; 7 nucleotides match TRBD1. Germline V gives CDR1 MDHEN, CDR2 SYDVKM. The CDR3 is 15 amino acids. J lost 0 bases, V lost 8 bases, and 10 bases had no gene match. The CDR3 DNA sequence: TGTGCCAGCGCTCCATCGGACAGGCCCTCCTACGAGCAGTACTTC. It codes for CASAPSDRPSYEQYF.

Only a few counts were recorded for this clone. The rearrangement links TRBV19 to TRBJ1-1; 7 bases align to TRBD1. Losses at the gene ends were 3 bases for V and 3 bases for J; bases not matched to a gene: 4. Germline V gene data show CDR1 as LNHDA and CDR2 as SQIVND (reference sequence). This CDR3 is 14 amino acids long. CDR3 sequence: CASSIPDRDTEAFF. As DNA, the CDR3 is TGTGCCAGTAGTATCCCAGACAGGGACACTGAAGCTTTCTTT.

This chain uses TRBV4-1 with TRBJ2-3; 9 bases map to TRBD1. Germline V gene lookup returns CDR1 MGHRA and CDR2 YSYEKL. The CDR3 extends over 14 amino acids. Trimming at V came to 1 base and at J to 5 bases, leaving 1 base not matched to a gene. The CDR3 is CASSQGQGGDTQYF. The CDR3 bases are TGCGCCAGCAGCCAAGGACAGGGGGGAGATACGCAGTATTTT.

The chain is built from TRBV24-1 and TRBJ2-1; possibly TRBD2 for D (6 bases). CDR1 is KGHDR and CDR2 is SFDVKD in the germline V gene. This CDR3 comprises 15 residues. Trimming removed 3 bases from V and 7 bases from J, with 15 bases in between. CDR3 protein: CATSDPSAFGNEQFF. The DNA for the CDR3 is TGTGCCACCAGTGATCCTAGCGCCTTTGGAAATGAGCAGTTCTTC.

This chain joins TRBV5-4 and TRBJ2-3, with 12 bases matching TRBD2. The germline V gene encodes CDR1 SGHNT and CDR2 YYREEE (reference sequence). The CDR3 loop spans 16 amino acids. Germline trimming cut 0 bases from V and 6 bases from J; bases unmatched to any gene: 5. The CDR3 nucleotides are TGTGCCAGCAGCTTGGTAGGACTAGCGGGAACCGATACGCAGTATTTT. Protein sequence: CASSLVGLAGTDTQYF.